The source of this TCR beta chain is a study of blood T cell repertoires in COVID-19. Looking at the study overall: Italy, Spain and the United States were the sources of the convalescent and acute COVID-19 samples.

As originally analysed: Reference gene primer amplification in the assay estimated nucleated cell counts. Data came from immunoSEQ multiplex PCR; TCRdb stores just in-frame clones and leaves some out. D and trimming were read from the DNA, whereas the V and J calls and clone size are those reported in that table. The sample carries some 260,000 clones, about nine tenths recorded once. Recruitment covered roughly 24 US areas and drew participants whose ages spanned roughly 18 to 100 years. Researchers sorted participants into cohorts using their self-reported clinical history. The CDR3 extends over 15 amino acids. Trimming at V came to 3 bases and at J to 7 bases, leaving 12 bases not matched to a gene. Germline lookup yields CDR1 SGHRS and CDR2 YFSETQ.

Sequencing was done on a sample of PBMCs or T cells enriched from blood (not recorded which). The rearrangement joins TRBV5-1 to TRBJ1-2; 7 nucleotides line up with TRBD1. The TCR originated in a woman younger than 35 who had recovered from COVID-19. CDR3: CASSYPGQISGGYTF. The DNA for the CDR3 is TGCGCCAGCAGCTATCCGGGACAGATTTCAGGTGGCTACACCTTC. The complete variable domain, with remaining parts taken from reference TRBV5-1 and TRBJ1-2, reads KAGVTQTPRYLIKTRGQQVTLSCSPISGHRSVSWYQQTPGQGLQFLFEYFSETQRNKGNFPGRFSGRQFSNSRSEMNVSTLELGDSALYLCASSYPGQISGGYTFGSGTRLTVV.